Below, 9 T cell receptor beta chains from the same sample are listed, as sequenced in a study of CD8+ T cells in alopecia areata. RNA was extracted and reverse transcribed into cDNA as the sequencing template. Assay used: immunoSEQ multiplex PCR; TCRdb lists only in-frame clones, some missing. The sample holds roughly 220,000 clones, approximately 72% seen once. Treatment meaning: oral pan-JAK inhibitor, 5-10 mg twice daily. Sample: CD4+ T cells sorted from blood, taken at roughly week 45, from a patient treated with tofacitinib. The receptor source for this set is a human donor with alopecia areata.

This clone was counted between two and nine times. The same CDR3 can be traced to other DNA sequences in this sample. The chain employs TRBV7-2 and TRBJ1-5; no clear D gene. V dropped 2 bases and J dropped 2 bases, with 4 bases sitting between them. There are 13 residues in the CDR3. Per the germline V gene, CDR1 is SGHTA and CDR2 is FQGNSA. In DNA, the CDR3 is TGTGCCAGCAGCTTACAGGGCAATCAGCCCCAGCATTTT. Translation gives CASSLQGNQPQHF.

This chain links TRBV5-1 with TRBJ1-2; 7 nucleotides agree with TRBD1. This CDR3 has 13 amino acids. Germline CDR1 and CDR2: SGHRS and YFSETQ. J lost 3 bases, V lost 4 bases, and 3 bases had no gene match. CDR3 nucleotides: TGCGCCAGCAGCATAGGGGGCGACTATGGCTACACCTTC. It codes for CASSIGGDYGYTF.

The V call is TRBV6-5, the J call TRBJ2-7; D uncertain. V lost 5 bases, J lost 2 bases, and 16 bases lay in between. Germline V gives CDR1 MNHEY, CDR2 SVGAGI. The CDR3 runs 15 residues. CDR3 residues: CASSPFRITTYEQYF. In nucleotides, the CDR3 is TGTGCCAGCAGTCCGTTCCGGATTACCACCTACGAGCAGTACTTC.

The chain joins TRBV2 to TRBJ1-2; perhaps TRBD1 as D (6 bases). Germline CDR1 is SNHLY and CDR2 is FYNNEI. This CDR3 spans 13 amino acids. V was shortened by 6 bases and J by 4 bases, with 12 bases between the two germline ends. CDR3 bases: TGTGCCAGCAGAAACAGGGATTCCTATGGCTACACCTTC. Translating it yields CASRNRDSYGYTF.

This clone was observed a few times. The CDR3 nucleotides read TGCGCCAGCAGCCAATTCCGGGACGAGGGGTATGGCTACACCTTC. This sequence encodes CASSQFRDEGYGYTF. The rearrangement joins TRBV4-1 to TRBJ1-2; possibly TRBD1 for D (5 bases). The CDR3 consists of 15 residues. Trimming shortened V by 2 bases and J by 5 bases, and 15 bases separated the two germline ends. Germline CDR1 is MGHRA and CDR2 is YSYEKL.

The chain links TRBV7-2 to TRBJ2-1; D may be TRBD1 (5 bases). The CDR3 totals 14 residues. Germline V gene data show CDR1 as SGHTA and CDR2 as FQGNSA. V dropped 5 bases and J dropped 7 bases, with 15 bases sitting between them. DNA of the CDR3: TGTGCCAGCAGCGTAAGGGGATCTTGGAATGAGCAGTTCTTC. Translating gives CASSVRGSWNEQFF.

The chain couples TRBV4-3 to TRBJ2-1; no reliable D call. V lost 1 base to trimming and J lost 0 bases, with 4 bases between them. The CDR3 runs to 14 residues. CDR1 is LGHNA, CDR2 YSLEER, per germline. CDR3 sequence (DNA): TGCGCCAGCAGCCAAGTGATCTCCTACAATGAGCAGTTCTTC. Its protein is CASSQVISYNEQFF.

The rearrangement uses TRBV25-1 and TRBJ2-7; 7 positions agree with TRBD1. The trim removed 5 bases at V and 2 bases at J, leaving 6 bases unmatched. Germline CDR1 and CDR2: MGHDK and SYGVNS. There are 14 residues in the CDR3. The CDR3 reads CASSLRQGPYEQYF. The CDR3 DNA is TGTGCCAGCAGTCTTCGACAGGGCCCCTACGAGCAGTACTTC.

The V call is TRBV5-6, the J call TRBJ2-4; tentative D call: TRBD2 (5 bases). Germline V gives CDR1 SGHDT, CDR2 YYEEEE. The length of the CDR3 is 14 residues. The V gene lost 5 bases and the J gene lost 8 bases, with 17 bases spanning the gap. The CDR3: CASRPGIAGDIQYF. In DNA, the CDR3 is TGTGCCAGCAGACCCGGAATAGCCGGGGACATTCAGTACTTC.